This TCR beta chain came from a study of cytomegalovirus exposure and HLA in healthy donors (dated by TCRdb to 2015 to 2018). With regard to the full study: According to an earlier analysis of 587 of the donors, 150 million to 200 million T cells yielded 95 million to 140 million unique TCR beta sequences and about 300 Gb of sequence data. The study used immunosequencing to profile the T cell repertoires of approximately 650 subjects and linked those repertoires to cytomegalovirus serostatus. Every discovery cohort repertoire had been produced on one sequencing platform. The number of donors typed differed by locus, with roughly 620-630 for A, B, C, DRB1 and DQB1, about 500 for DQA1, 600 to 610 for DPA1, and about 450 for DPB1. The study combined high-throughput TCR immunosequencing, statistical association of individual TCRs with disease status, and machine learning to predict cytomegalovirus infection status. Among several hundred genotyped donors of the cohort, an average of approximately 220,000 unique TCR beta nucleotide sequences was sequenced per donor, of which 15% to 20% were non-productive. Of the roughly 400 genotyped donors, approximately 83% fell in the genetic ancestry cluster associated with self-reported Caucasian donors. HLA typing covered class I and class II loci at four-digit resolution. About 300 gigabases of sequencing data and tens of millions of unique TCR sequences were included in an early release covering around 650 HLA-typed donors. The study aimed to test whether cataloging public T cell receptors could reveal signatures of past pathogen exposure. A later genetic analysis took genome-wide SNP genotypes for about 55% of the 666 donors and used that subset as a discovery cohort. Donor age, sex, ethnicity and CMV serostatus were compiled together with the repertoire data. Along with the approximately 650-subject first cohort, a separate validation cohort of approximately 110 different subjects was used. A later analysis re-examined previously published TCR beta repertoires from more than 550 donors and added high-resolution HLA genotyping to investigate patterns of TCR occurrence. In the later analysis, no new phenotypic data were used to find candidate immune exposures; instead, reliance was placed on TCR beta sequences and their occurrence across donors. Five DR-DQ haplotypes were treated as single units for association and clustering because of strong linkage in the cohort. To decide whether each TCR beta V gene segment behaved as functional or pseudogenic, an earlier analysis of several hundred of the donors relied on high-throughput TCR beta sequencing. What the work shows at the level of the full study, not this receptor alone: The study listed over 150 TCR beta chains as associated with cytomegalovirus. In a later analysis, HLA-associated TCR beta chains were found to be more clonally expanded and to have lower generation probabilities than equally common non-associated chains. Seventeen rarely observed V segments, including chromosome 9 orphons, were excluded from the earlier analysis of 550 to 700 of the donors because counts were too low. This cohort had only TCR beta chains sequenced, and the lack of alpha or paired-chain data limited which features could be detected. Presence/absence analyses assumed roughly uniform sequencing depth across donors, an assumption that may not hold. Because HLA typing was unavailable for some donors at each locus, only the typed subset was used in association tests. Most TCR sequences were seen in very few donors, while some public TCRs were found in many individuals. A further reported finding was that TCR beta sequences accurately predicted the HLA-A and HLA-B alleles for most subjects in the first cohort. According to a later analysis, TCR association rates differed among HLA loci, with DRB1 alleles showing the most associated TCRs and HLA-C alleles showing the fewest. Correlated functional status among segregating V segments might be attributable to linkage disequilibrium, but an unknown experimental factor could not be ruled out. The sequencing pipeline was judged likely to have produced a cluster of highly shared sequence variants as a technical artifact. Compared with the approximately 600-donor mean, donors in an Asian-associated ancestry cluster had fewer N-insertions in productive TCRs, according to a later genetic analysis. The 87-base-pair reads could not distinguish some IMGT-functional V segments, including TRBV6-2 and TRBV6-3, so those segments were excluded. A later analysis associated around 16,000 TCR beta sequences with specific HLA alleles at a false discovery rate of 0.05. For the cohort, immune exposure information was limited to CMV serostatus. A later genetic analysis associated a missense DCLRE1C variant with V-gene and J-gene trimming of TCR beta chains, and an independent cohort replicated the association. In a later analysis, most CMV-associated TCR beta chains were found to appear HLA-restricted, with HLA associations seemingly driven largely by CMV exposure. The classifier was reported to diagnose cytomegalovirus status with high specificity and sensitivity in both the original and validation cohorts. According to the authors, the approach could potentially be generalized to other disease states and immunological phenotypes. When HLA alleles, especially DR and DQ, strongly co-occurred, attributing TCR associations to individual alleles was difficult. In vitro tests confirmed that three of the cytomegalovirus-associated TCR beta chains recognize cytomegalovirus antigens. An earlier analysis of approximately 530 of the donors showed that most TCR beta V segments appeared in productive rearrangements either about 87% or about 30% of the time, which broadly matched IMGT annotations. According to a later analysis, parvovirus B19, influenza, CMV and Epstein-Barr virus appeared linked to several top co-occurrence clusters.

About this clone itself: This receptor's antigen is unknown. No base qualities exist here, and no much larger clone lies one base off it.

The method behind the library was the immunoSEQ multiplex PCR assay. For the multiplex PCR, a mixture combining 60 forward primers for TCR Vbeta segments and 13 reverse primers for TCR Jbeta segments was used. A multiplex PCR assay on genomic DNA amplified the CDR3 region of rearranged TCR beta genes. The amplified TCR beta libraries were sequenced on the Illumina HiSeq System as 87-base-pair reads. In the paper's pipeline: A later analysis counted around 72 million unique TCR beta chains across the approximately 700 repertoires, and 10 million to 11 million of these chains were shared by at least two donors. Raw reads were error-corrected and collapsed into unique sequences with a nearest-neighbor algorithm that merged closely related sequences to remove PCR and sequencing errors. CDR3 sequences were aligned to IMGT reference sequences to assign V, D and J gene segments. Each retained sequence needed at least a six-nucleotide match to both a V gene segment and a J gene segment. A rearrangement was called productive if the CDR3 had no stop codons and remained in frame with V and J, and every other rearrangement was called non-productive. Following IMGT convention, CDR3 was defined as the stretch from the second conserved V-encoded cysteine to the conserved J-encoded phenylalanine. In an earlier analysis of 500 to 650 of the donors, sequences lacking an unambiguous match to a single V gene segment were excluded. An earlier analysis of approximately 590 of the donors called V segments functional above 56.7% productive rearrangements and segregating when the between-donor standard deviation exceeded 5%. A statistical classification framework was developed to diagnose cytomegalovirus status using the catalog of TCR beta chain sequences. In a later analysis, TCR nucleotide sequences were compared against IMGT/GENE-DB human TR gene sequences so that V and J genes could be assigned. Using the TCRdist pipeline, a later analysis assigned CDR3 sequences along with most-parsimonious VDJ recombination scenarios. In a later analysis, each TCR beta chain was defined by its CDR3 amino acid sequence together with its V-gene family, and reads lacking a unique V-gene family were excluded. To address suspected cross-contamination and a sequencing artifact, a later analysis removed around 600 highly shared, low-generation-probability nucleotide sequences. In a later analysis, a clonal expansion index for each public chain was calculated from normalized within-repertoire ranks of inferred template counts. In a later analysis, generation probabilities were computed with a VDJ recombination model fitted to out-of-frame rearrangements, and the resulting probabilities were checked against IGoR. A later analysis scored TCR-TCR, TCR-HLA and TCR-CMV co-occurrence with hypergeometric tests, applying a repertoire-size bias correction to TCR pairs. A later analysis estimated false discovery rates by permuting HLA or CMV assignments 20 times. In a later analysis, co-occurring TCRs were grouped using DBSCAN, with TCRdist sequence similarity added in when clustering inside HLA-allele-positive subsets. For co-occurrence clustering, repertoires with fewer than 30,000 or more than 120,000 public chains were excluded, along with about five repertoires with anomalous nucleotide sharing. TCRdb retrieved this table from immuneACCESS and kept in-frame rearrangements only. Not all clones are present; in checked studies, unresolved V genes account for under half, and no reason is known for the remainder. V and J calls and clone size are those listed in that table; D and trimming were worked out from the DNA. The table for this sample lists hundreds of thousands of clones; about 80% of them were counted only once. The ten largest clones represent approximately 6.5% of the sample.

The cohort was made up of approximately 700 healthy bone marrow donors. All cohort members were sampled while nominally healthy, although unrecorded immune exposures were likely present. The donor tested CMV seropositive and was one of the 289 seropositive cohort members. A peripheral blood sample was provided by each donor, and peripheral blood mononuclear cells were used for TCR beta sequencing. Genomic DNA extraction from the blood cell samples was performed with the Qiagen DNeasy Blood Extraction Kit. Including the terminal cysteine and phenylalanine, the CDR3 comprises 14 residues. Only the CDR3 DNA stays, 42 bases, in frame from base 1. V lost 0 bases and J lost 6 bases; the stretch between them is 12 bases long. Via the germline V gene, CDR1 is SGHVS and CDR2 FQNEAQ.

Sample: PBMCs. The receptor's source is a man aged 35 to 55 in good health and CMV-seropositive. The chain is encoded by TRBV7-8 joined to TRBJ2-7; possibly the D gene is TRBD2, per 5 matching bases. The CDR3 here reads CASSLADGRGEQYF. Read as DNA, the sequence is TGTGCCAGCAGCTTAGCCGACGGTCGGGGCGAGCAGTACTTC. Outside the CDR3, residues come from the reference TRBV7-8 and TRBJ2-7 proteins, so the full variable domain is: GAGVSQSPRYKVAKRGQDVALRCDPISGHVSLFWYQQALGQGPEFLTYFQNEAQLDKSGLPSDRFFAERPEGSVSTLKIQRTQQEDSAVYLCASSLADGRGEQYFGPGTRLTVT.